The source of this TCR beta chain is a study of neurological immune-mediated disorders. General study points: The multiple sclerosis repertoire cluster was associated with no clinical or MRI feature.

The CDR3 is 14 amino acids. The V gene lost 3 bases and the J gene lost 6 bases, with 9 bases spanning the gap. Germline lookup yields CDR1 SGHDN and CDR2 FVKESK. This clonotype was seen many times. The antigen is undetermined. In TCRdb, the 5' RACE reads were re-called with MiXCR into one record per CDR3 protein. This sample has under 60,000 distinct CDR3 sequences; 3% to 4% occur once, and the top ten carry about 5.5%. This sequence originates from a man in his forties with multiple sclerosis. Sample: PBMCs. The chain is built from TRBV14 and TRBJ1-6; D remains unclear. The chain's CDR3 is CASSQNSRNSPLHF. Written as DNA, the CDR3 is TGTGCCAGCAGCCAGAACAGTCGTAATTCACCCCTCCACTTT.